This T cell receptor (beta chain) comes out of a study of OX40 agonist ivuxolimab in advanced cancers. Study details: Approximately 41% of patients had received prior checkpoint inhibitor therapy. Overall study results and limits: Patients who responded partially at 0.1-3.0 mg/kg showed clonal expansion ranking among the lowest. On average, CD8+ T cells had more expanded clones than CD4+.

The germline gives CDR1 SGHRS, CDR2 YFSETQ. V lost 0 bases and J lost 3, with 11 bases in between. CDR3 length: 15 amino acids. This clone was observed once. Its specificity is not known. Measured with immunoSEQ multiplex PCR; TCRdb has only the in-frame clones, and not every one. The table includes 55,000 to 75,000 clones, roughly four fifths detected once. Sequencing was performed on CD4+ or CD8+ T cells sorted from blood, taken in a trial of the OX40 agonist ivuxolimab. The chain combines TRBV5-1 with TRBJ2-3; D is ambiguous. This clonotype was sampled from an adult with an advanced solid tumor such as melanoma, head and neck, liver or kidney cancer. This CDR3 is CASSLDDFVTDTQYF. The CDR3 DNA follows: TGCGCCAGCAGCTTGGATGACTTCGTGACAGATACGCAGTATTTT.